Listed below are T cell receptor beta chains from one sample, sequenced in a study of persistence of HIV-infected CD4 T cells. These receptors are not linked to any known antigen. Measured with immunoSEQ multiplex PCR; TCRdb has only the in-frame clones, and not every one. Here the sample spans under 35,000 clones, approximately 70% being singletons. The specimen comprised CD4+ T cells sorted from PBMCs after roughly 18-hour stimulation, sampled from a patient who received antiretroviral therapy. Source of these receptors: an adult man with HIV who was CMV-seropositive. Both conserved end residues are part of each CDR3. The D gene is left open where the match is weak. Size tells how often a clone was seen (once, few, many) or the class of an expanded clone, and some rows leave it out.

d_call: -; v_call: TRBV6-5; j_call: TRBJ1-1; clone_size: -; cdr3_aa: CASIEGLSPNTEAFF; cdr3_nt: TGTGCCAGCATAGAGGGATTGAGCCCTAACACTGAAGCTTTCTTT
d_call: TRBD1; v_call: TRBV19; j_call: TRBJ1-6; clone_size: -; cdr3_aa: CASSSRQGRYSPLHF; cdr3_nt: TGTGCCAGTAGTTCCCGACAGGGGAGGTATTCACCCCTCCACTTT
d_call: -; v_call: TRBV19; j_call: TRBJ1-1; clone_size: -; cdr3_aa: CASSTWDGQNTEAFF; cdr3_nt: TGTGCCAGTAGTACCTGGGACGGACAGAACACTGAAGCTTTCTTT
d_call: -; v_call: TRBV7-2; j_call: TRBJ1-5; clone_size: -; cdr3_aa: CASSPSAGANQPQHF; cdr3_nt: TGTGCCAGCAGCCCGTCTGCCGGGGCCAATCAGCCCCAGCATTTT
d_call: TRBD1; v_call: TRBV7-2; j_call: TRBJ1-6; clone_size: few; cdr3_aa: CASSLVGGGAPLHF; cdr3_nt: TGTGCCAGCAGCTTAGTGGGAGGGGGCGCACCCCTCCACTTT
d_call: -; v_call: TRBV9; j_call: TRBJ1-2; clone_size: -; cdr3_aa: CASSVGGVGGYTF; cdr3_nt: TGTGCCAGCAGCGTAGGAGGCGTAGGTGGCTACACCTTC
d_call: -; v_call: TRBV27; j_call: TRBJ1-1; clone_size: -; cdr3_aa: CASSLSAGLMNTEAFF; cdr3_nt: TGTGCCAGCAGTTTATCGGCAGGCCTCATGAACACTGAAGCTTTCTTT
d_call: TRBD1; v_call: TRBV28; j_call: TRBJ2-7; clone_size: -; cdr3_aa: CASREQGSSYEQYF; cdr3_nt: TGTGCCAGCAGGGAACAGGGGAGCTCCTACGAGCAGTACTTC
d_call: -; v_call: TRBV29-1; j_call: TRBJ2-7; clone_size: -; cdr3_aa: CSVETPAGSYEQYF; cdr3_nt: TGCAGCGTTGAAACGCCTGCGGGCTCCTACGAGCAGTACTTC
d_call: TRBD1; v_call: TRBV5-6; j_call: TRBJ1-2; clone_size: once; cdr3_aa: CASSLGQGFGGYTF; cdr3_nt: TGTGCCAGCAGCTTGGGACAGGGGTTTGGTGGCTACACCTTC
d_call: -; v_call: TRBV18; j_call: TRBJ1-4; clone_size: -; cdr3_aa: CASTGGMNEKLFF; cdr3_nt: TGTGCCAGCACTGGAGGAATGAATGAAAAACTGTTTTTT
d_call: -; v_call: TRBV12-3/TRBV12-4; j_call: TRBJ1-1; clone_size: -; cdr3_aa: CASSDGTLTEAFF; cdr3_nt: TGTGCCAGCAGTGACGGGACCCTCACTGAAGCTTTCTTT
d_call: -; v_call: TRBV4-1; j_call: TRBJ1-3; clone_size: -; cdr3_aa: CASSLGAISGNTIYF; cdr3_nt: TGCGCCAGCAGCCTAGGGGCAATCTCTGGAAACACCATATATTTT
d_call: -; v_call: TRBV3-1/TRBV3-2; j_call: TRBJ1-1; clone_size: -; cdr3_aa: CASSPRRTQNTEAFF; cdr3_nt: TGTGCCAGCAGCCCGCGGCGGACGCAGAACACTGAAGCTTTCTTT
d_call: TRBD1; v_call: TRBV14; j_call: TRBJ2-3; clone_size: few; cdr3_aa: CASSVTGGNTDTQYF; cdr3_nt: TGTGCCAGCAGCGTTACAGGGGGCAACACAGATACGCAGTATTTT
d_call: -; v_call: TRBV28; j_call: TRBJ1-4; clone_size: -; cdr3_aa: CASRDGGGREKLFF; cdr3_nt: TGTGCCAGCAGGGACGGGGGTGGCAGGGAAAAACTGTTTTTT
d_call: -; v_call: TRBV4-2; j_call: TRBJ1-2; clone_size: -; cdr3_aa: CASSQDGTPLYGYTF; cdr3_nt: TGTGCCAGCAGCCAAGATGGGACACCGCTCTATGGCTACACCTTC